This entry lists 27 T cell receptor beta chains sequenced from one sample in a study of post-analysis software for immune sequencing data. Every TCR beta cDNA library bore unique molecular identifiers. TCRdb fed the PCR reads into MiXCR, producing one record per CDR3 protein. The profile shows hundreds of thousands of distinct CDR3 sequences, approximately 34% of them singletons. The study's findings and limits: Five or six TRBV segments, TRBV5-6, TRBV5-1 and TRBV20-1 among them, were found more frequent in patients than controls.

These TCRs are of unknown antigen specificity. The source material was blood. Source of these receptors: a girl aged 10 to 17 with multiple sclerosis.

Of note for this clonotype: A much larger clone lies a single base off, so this may be a read error. V is TRBV5-1 and J is TRBJ2-5; D gene ambiguous. Trimming stripped 0 bases from V and 0 bases from J, with 6 bases between. The CDR3 runs 14 residues. Per the germline V gene, CDR1 is SGHRS and CDR2 is YFSETQ. The CDR3 region is CASSLVGYQETQYF. For the CDR3, the DNA is TGCGCCAGCAGCTTGGTCGGGTACCAAGAGACCCAGTACTTC.

This clonotype has only a few counts. The chain carries TRBV7-9 and TRBJ2-5; 11 bases align to TRBD2. The length of the CDR3 is 16 residues. V trimming: 1 base; J trimming: 5 bases; junction bases outside the gene matches: 6. The germline CDR1 and CDR2 sequences are SEHNR and FQNEAQ (reference sequence). The CDR3 region has the DNA TGTGCCAGCAGCTTAGGGTCTAGCGGGGGGACCGAGACCCAGTACTTC. Its translation is CASSLGSSGGTETQYF.

This clonotype was counted between two and nine times. This chain connects TRBV7-2 to TRBJ1-1, with D possibly being TRBD1 (5 bases). CDR3 length equals 15 residues. The germline gives CDR1 SGHTA, CDR2 FQGNSA. Trimming pared 2 bases from V and 0 bases from J, leaving 10 bases between. Here the CDR3 DNA reads TGTGCCAGCAGCTTACCTGGGACTTTGAACACTGAAGCTTTCTTT. Protein product: CASSLPGTLNTEAFF.

With regard to this clonotype: Being one base from a much bigger clone, this may be a read error. The genes are TRBV20-1 and TRBJ2-3, with 11 positions matching TRBD2. In germline, CDR1 is DFQATT, CDR2 SNEGSKA (reference sequence). CDR3 length: 15 residues. With V trimmed by 6 bases and J by 3 bases, 8 bases remained unmatched. CDR3 nucleotide sequence: TGCAGTGCCAGCACTAGCGGGAGTAGGACAGATACGCAGTATTTT. Translated, it gives CSASTSGSRTDTQYF.

This clonotype was seen just once. The V gene is TRBV29-1, the J gene TRBJ2-5; D is tentatively TRBD1 or TRBD2 (6 bases each). The CDR3 is 16 amino acids. The germline V and J ends were trimmed by 5 bases and 0 bases, with 19 bases remaining between them. Germline-derived CDR1 and CDR2 are SQVTM and ANQGSEA. CDR3 nucleotides: TGCAGCGTTCTAACAGGGAAGGAGGGGTACCAAGAGACCCAGTACTTC. Translating it yields CSVLTGKEGYQETQYF.

The J gene is TRBJ1-1, the V gene TRBV12-3 or TRBV12-4, with 9 bases that match TRBD1. The CDR3 has 15 residues. V gave up 6 bases and J gave up 1 base; unmatched junction bases: 6. DNA for the CDR3: TGTGCCAGCAGCCGACCGGGACAGGGGAACACTGAAGCTTTCTTT. Translation gives CASSRPGQGNTEAFF.

The V gene is TRBV29-1, the J gene TRBJ2-5; possible D gene TRBD1, 7 bases. The V gene's germline CDR1 is SQVTM and CDR2 ANQGSEA. The CDR3 has 16 residues. V was pared by 4 bases and J by 5 bases, with 23 bases between. The CDR3 region is CSVVTFRGASGETQYF. The CDR3, as DNA: TGCAGCGTTGTCACCTTCAGGGGGGCTTCGGGGGAGACCCAGTACTTC.

V usage is TRBV6-2 or TRBV6-3 and J usage is TRBJ2-1, with TRBD1 matching 9 bases. The CDR3 sequence is 16 residues long. Germline CDR1 reads MNHEY; CDR2 reads SVGEGT. The V gene end was trimmed by 6 bases and the J gene end by 4 bases; junction bases not matched to a gene: 10. The CDR3: CASSSNPGQGYNEQFF. CDR3 sequence (DNA): TGTGCCAGCAGCTCAAACCCGGGACAGGGATACAATGAGCAGTTCTTC.

This clonotype was picked up many times. The chain combines TRBV20-1 with TRBJ1-4; no reliable D call. Trimming stripped 5 bases from V and 0 bases from J, with 7 bases between. The CDR3 contains 13 residues. Germline loops: CDR1 DFQATT, CDR2 SNEGSKA (reference sequence). The CDR3 here is CSAVRATNEKLFF. The CDR3 nucleotides read TGCAGTGCTGTCCGTGCAACTAATGAAAAACTGTTTTTT.

The chain links TRBV19 to TRBJ2-6, with no clear D. Germline V gives CDR1 LNHDA, CDR2 SQIVND (reference sequence). CDR3 length equals 13 residues. The ends were cut back, 6 bases at V and 4 bases at J, with 7 bases in the middle. The CDR3 nucleotides read TGTGCCAGTAGCGGGTTGGGGGCCAACGTCCTGACTTTC. The encoded protein is CASSGLGANVLTF.

This clonotype came up many times. The V and J genes are TRBV5-1 and TRBJ2-3; D remains ambiguous. Germline-derived CDR1 and CDR2 are SGHRS and YFSETQ. V was clipped by 2 bases and J by 0 bases, with 7 bases between them. The CDR3 runs 14 residues. The DNA for the CDR3 is TGCGCCAGCAGCTTAACCTCTAGCACAGATACGCAGTATTTT. This codes for CASSLTSSTDTQYF.

In this sample, this clonotype turned up many times. CDR3 loop: CSAIPRGWYNYEQYF. The CDR3 DNA follows: TGCAGTGCTATCCCACGTGGGTGGTACAACTACGAGCAGTACTTC. The chain couples TRBV20-1 to TRBJ2-7; no reliable D call. Trimming removed 4 bases at V and 3 bases at J, with 19 bases between. This CDR3 is 15 amino acids long. Germline-derived CDR1 and CDR2 are DFQATT and SNEGSKA (reference sequence).

As to this clonotype: This may be a read error, as it is one base from a much larger clone. V and J are TRBV3-1 and TRBJ1-1, with TRBD1 identical over 8 bases. Germline CDR1 and CDR2: LGHDT and YNNKEL (reference sequence). With V trimmed by 1 base and J by 10 bases, 14 bases remained unmatched. This CDR3 region has 16 residues. The CDR3 DNA reads as TGTGCCAGCAGCCAAGGTTTAATTCAACAGGGGGGAGGAGCTTTCTTT. Protein product: CASSQGLIQQGGGAFF.

This clonotype has only a few counts. The chain combines TRBV6-6 with TRBJ1-4, with TRBD1 matching over 9 bases. Per the germline V gene, CDR1 is MNHNY and CDR2 is SVGAGI (reference sequence). J lost 8 bases, V lost 7 bases, and 8 bases had no gene match. The CDR3 totals 14 residues. The CDR3 nucleotides read TGTGCCAGCAAATTACAGGGGGCTTGGGAAAAACTGTTTTTT. Protein product: CASKLQGAWEKLFF.

This chain joins TRBV20-1 and TRBJ2-7; 10 positions agree with TRBD2. The ends lost 0 bases at V and 3 bases at J; junction bases unmatched: 8. Germline CDR1 is DFQATT and CDR2 is SNEGSKA (reference sequence). This CDR3 contains 16 residues. The CDR3 sequence: CSARDLRGLANYEQYF. DNA for the CDR3: TGCAGTGCTAGAGATCTCCGGGGACTAGCGAACTACGAGCAGTACTTC.

Concerning this clonotype itself: This sequence may be a read error, since a much larger clone differs from it by one base. V gene TRBV5-1 combines with J gene TRBJ1-5; D is unresolved. The CDR3 consists of 15 residues. Germline assignment: CDR1 SGHRS and CDR2 YFSETQ. CDR3 DNA: TGCGCCAGCGGCTTGGGTCCCCGGGCCAGGCAGCCCCAGCATTTT. Translating gives CASGLGPRARQPQHF.

This clonotype was seen ten or more times. Here the CDR3 DNA reads TGCGCCAGCAGCTTGGTGGAGGCTAACTATGGCTACACCTTC. Its translation is CASSLVEANYGYTF. The V call is TRBV5-1, the J call TRBJ1-2, with no clear D. With 0 bases removed from V and 0 bases from J, the gap between germline ends came to 6 bases. The CDR3 has 14 amino acids. Germline assignment: CDR1 SGHRS and CDR2 YFSETQ. The full variable domain, completed using reference TRBV5-1 and TRBJ1-2, is KAGVTQTPRYLIKTRGQQVTLSCSPISGHRSVSWYQQTPGQGLQFLFEYFSETQRNKGNFPGRFSGRQFSNSRSEMNVSTLELGDSALYLCASSLVEANYGYTFGSGTRLTVV.

Concerning this clonotype itself: A much bigger clone sits one base away, suggesting this may be a read error. The chain uses TRBV20-1 and TRBJ2-1, with TRBD2 identical over 8 bases. The CDR3 contains 19 residues. Germline values: CDR1 DFQATT, CDR2 SNEGSKA (reference sequence). The J segment lost 0 bases and the V segment lost 0 bases, leaving 13 bases of the junction unmatched. In nucleotides, the CDR3 is TGCAGTGCTAGAGATATGTACGCTAGCGGGTCGAGCTCCTACAATGAGCAGTTCTTC. This gives the protein CSARDMYASGSSSYNEQFF.

This chain uses TRBV20-1 with TRBJ1-2; D is perhaps TRBD1 (5 bases). CDR1 and CDR2 from the germline V gene are DFQATT and SNEGSKA (reference sequence). Trimming took 0 bases from V and 3 from J, leaving 14 bases between them. CDR3 length: 15 amino acids. The chain's CDR3 is CSARDPLGGDYGYTF. The CDR3 coding sequence is TGCAGTGCTAGAGATCCGTTGGGAGGGGACTATGGCTACACCTTC.

This clonotype was observed a few times. The chain combines TRBV11-2 with TRBJ2-3; a weak D match, TRBD1 (6 bases). Deletions cut 4 bases from V and 1 base from J, with 12 bases between. The length of the CDR3 is 15 residues. Germline V lookup: CDR1 SGHAT, CDR2 FQNNGV. CDR3 DNA sequence: TGTGCCAGCAGCTACTACAGGGATGGCACAGATACGCAGTATTTT. Encoded protein: CASSYYRDGTDTQYF. Combining the CDR3 with reference TRBV11-2 and TRBJ2-3 gives the whole variable domain EAGVAQSPRYKIIEKRQSVAFWCNPISGHATLYWYQQILGQGPKLLIQFQNNGVVDDSQLPKDRFSAERLKGVDSTLKIQPAKLEDSAVYLCASSYYRDGTDTQYFGPGTRLTVL.

About this clonotype itself: A much larger clone lies one base from this, so it may be a read error. This chain uses TRBV12-3 or TRBV12-4 with TRBJ2-1; D is uncertain. The length of the CDR3 is 13 residues. Trimming left V 1 base short and J 12 bases short, with 13 bases between. DNA of the CDR3: TGTGCCAGCAGTTTAGGTCCGACGCTTGGGCAGTTCTTC. This codes for CASSLGPTLGQFF.

This clonotype was counted many times. CDR3 DNA sequence: TGCAGTGCTAGAGGGATAGACAGGGGGTATTATGGCTACACCTTC. This sequence encodes CSARGIDRGYYGYTF. The V call is TRBV20-1, the J call TRBJ1-2; 9 bases map to TRBD1. In germline, CDR1 is DFQATT, CDR2 SNEGSKA (reference sequence). The CDR3 is made up of 15 amino acids. V lost 1 base, J lost 5 bases, and 8 bases stayed unmatched.

The chain links TRBV5-1 to TRBJ2-2; D gene unclear. CDR3 length: 13 residues. The germline V gene has CDR1 SGHRS and CDR2 YFSETQ. V was cut by 1 base and J by 4 bases, with 5 bases left in between. In DNA form, the CDR3 reads TGCGCCAGCAGCTTGATGGTCACCGGGGAGCTGTTTTTT. Amino acid sequence: CASSLMVTGELFF.

The chain is built from TRBV27 and TRBJ2-2; D assignment may be TRBD1 or TRBD2 (5 bases each). Germline lookup yields CDR1 MNHEY and CDR2 SMNVEV (reference sequence). The CDR3 spans 16 residues. Deletions cut 1 base from V and 5 bases from J, with 14 bases between. The CDR3 DNA reads TGTGCCAGCAGTTTATTCGCCAGGGCGGGTACCGGGGAGCTGTTTTTT. Its translation: CASSLFARAGTGELFF.

Turning to this clonotype: An end of the junction differs from the germline gene, which may be a read error. The chain is built from TRBV28 and TRBJ2-5; TRBD2 aligns across 7 bases. Germline V gene data show CDR1 as MDHEN and CDR2 as SYDVKM. The CDR3 covers 16 residues. CDR3 nucleotides: TGTGCCAGCAGTTTCGCCCTCGGGACTACACAAGAGGCCCAGTACTTC. The encoded protein is CASSFALGTTQEAQYF.

This clonotype has ten or more counts. The V and J genes are TRBV29-1 and TRBJ1-1, with a possible D match to TRBD1 (6 bases). The germline gives CDR1 SQVTM, CDR2 ANQGSEA. The CDR3 totals 13 residues. V lost 7 bases, J lost 8 bases, and 20 bases lay in between. CDR3 nucleotide sequence: TGCAGCGCGGCTCCATCGTCGGGGGCGGAAGCTTTCTTT. Translating gives CSAAPSSGAEAFF.

This clonotype was seen ten or more times. The rearrangement links TRBV6-6 to TRBJ1-2, with a tentative D call TRBD1 (5 bases). The ends were cut back, 8 bases at V and 0 bases at J, with 16 bases in the middle. The germline gives CDR1 MNHNY, CDR2 SVGAGI (reference sequence). CDR3 length equals 15 residues. CDR3 nucleotide sequence: TGTGCCAGCTGGAGGGACGAAATGTCTAACTATGGCTACACCTTC. Translating it yields CASWRDEMSNYGYTF.